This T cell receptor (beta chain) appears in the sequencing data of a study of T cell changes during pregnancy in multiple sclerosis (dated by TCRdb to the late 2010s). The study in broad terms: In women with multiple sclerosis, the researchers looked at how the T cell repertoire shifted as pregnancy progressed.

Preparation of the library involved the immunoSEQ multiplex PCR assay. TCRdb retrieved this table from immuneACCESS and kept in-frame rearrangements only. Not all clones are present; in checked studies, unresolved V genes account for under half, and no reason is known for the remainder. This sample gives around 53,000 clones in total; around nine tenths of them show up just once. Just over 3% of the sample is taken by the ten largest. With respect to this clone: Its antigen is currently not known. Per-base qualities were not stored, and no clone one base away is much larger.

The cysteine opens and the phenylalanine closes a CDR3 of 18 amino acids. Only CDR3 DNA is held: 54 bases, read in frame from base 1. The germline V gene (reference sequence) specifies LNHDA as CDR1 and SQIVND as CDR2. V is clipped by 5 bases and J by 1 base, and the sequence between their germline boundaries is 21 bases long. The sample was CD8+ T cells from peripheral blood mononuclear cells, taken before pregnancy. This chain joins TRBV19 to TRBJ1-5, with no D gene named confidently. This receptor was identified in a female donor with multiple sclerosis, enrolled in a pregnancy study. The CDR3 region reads CASSPVRRELLSNQPQHF. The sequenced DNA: TGTGCCAGTAGTCCAGTTCGGAGGGAACTTCTAAGCAATCAGCCCCAGCATTTT.